This paragraph reports one T cell receptor (beta chain). Its antigen remains unidentified. The sample belongs to a study of a mutant IDH1 vaccine in newly diagnosed glioma. Some clones are missing from TCRdb's copy, which holds only in-frame ones; the method was immunoSEQ multiplex PCR. This sample yields about 120,000 clones, of which about 82% are seen a single time; about 5.5% belongs to the top ten. Time point in this sample: week 11, during vaccination. What each vaccine dose contained was 300 ug of mutant IDH1 20-mer peptide, accompanied by topical imiquimod. The specimen was PBMCs, collected from a glioma patient whose treatment included an IDH1 peptide vaccine. The TCR sequence derives from a man aged 40-55 years with glioma.

The DNA for the CDR3 is TGTGCCAGCAGCTTAGCCTACAGGCTGCGAACTGAAGCTTTCTTT. Amino acid sequence: CASSLAYRLRTEAFF. This rearrangement joins TRBV7-9 to TRBJ1-1; the D gene is possibly TRBD1 (5 bases). V dropped 0 bases and J dropped 5 bases, with 13 bases sitting between them. The CDR3 is 15 amino acids. Germline assignment: CDR1 SEHNR and CDR2 FQNEAQ (reference sequence). The full variable domain, its missing parts supplied by reference TRBV7-9 and TRBJ1-1, is DTGVSQNPRHKITKRGQNVTFRCDPISEHNRLYWYRQTLGQGPEFLTYFQNEAQLEKSRLLSDRFSAERPKGSFSTLEIQRTEQGDSAMYLCASSLAYRLRTEAFFGQGTRLTVV.